This T cell receptor beta chain was recovered during a study of T-cell memory formation after mild COVID-19. Study-wide background: Across donors, TCR clusters were largely donor specific. Findings and caveats of the study: Several responding clones turned up in pre-infection memory, indicating that cross-reactive memory may have taken part. Later expanders leaned CD4+, whereas day 15 to 85 contracting clones were balanced CD4/CD8.

Remarks on this clonotype: Its specificity is not known.

Germline V gene sequence: CDR1 SNHLY, CDR2 FYNNEI. J gave up 2 bases and V 0 bases, and 6 bases lay outside the gene matches. The CDR3 runs to 16 residues. From the 5' RACE reads, TCRdb called clonotypes with MiXCR, one entry per CDR3 protein. The sample shows roughly 350,000 distinct CDR3 sequences, around 28% of them seen only once. The TCR originated in an adult woman who had mild COVID-19 (a few samples of this study predate the infection). Cell type and time point are not known. Sequencing was carried out using PBMCs or a T cell subset sorted from them (not recorded which). The rearrangement links TRBV2 to TRBJ2-5; TRBD2 matches 7 bases. The CDR3 sequence: CASSEALAGGQETQYF. The DNA for the CDR3 is TGTGCCAGCAGTGAAGCCTTAGCCGGGGGGCAAGAGACCCAGTACTTC.